Shown below are 6 T cell receptor beta chains from a single sample sequenced in a study of glioma-infiltrating T cells after dendritic cell vaccination. Using immunoSEQ multiplex PCR, the repertoire was profiled, and TCRdb retains in-frame clones only, with some absent. The sample has over 80,000 clones, roughly 89% seen once. The starting material was blood, obtained before dendritic cell vaccination. Every receptor here comes from a human donor with glioblastoma.

This sequence joins TRBV25-1 and TRBJ1-1; D remains unclear. This CDR3 is built from 13 residues. V was shortened by 3 bases and J by 2 bases, with 7 bases between the two germline ends. Germline-derived CDR1 and CDR2 are MGHDK and SYGVNS. The CDR3 bases are TGTGCCAGCAGTGAGGGCACCAACACTGAAGCTTTCTTT. Protein sequence: CASSEGTNTEAFF.

V and J are TRBV5-6 and TRBJ2-7; TRBD1 is a possible D gene (5 bases). Germline CDR1 and CDR2: SGHDT and YYEEEE. V was pared by 4 bases and J by 4 bases, with 18 bases between. CDR3 size: 15 residues. For the CDR3, the DNA is TGTGCCAGCAGCGAGGAAGTCCAGGGTGGGTACGAGCAGTACTTC. Encoded protein: CASSEEVQGGYEQYF.

The chain couples TRBV5-1 to TRBJ1-1; D remains unclear. Looked up from germline, CDR1 is SGHRS and CDR2 is YFSETQ. Between the trimmed V and J ends, which lost 0 bases and 1 base, there was a span of 4 bases. CDR3 size: 13 residues. The CDR3 region is CASSLDRNTEAFF. CDR3 bases: TGCGCCAGCAGCTTGGACAGGAACACTGAAGCTTTCTTT.

This chain connects TRBV5-8 to TRBJ1-6, with 8 bases that match TRBD1. The junction had 10 bases not matched to a gene; V was cut back by 4 bases and J by 10 bases. The CDR3 length is 15 residues. Germline lookup yields CDR1 SGHTS and CDR2 YDEGEE. The CDR3, as DNA: TGTGCCAGCAGCCGTACGGACAGGGCAGGGTCACCCCTCCACTTT. Amino acid sequence: CASSRTDRAGSPLHF. The full variable domain, rest sourced from reference TRBV5-8 and TRBJ1-6, is EAGVTQSPTHLIKTRGQQATLRCSPISGHTSVYWYQQALGLGLQFLLWYDEGEERNRGNFPPRFSGRQFPNYSSELNVNALELEDSALYLCASSRTDRAGSPLHFGNGTRLTVT.

The chain is built from TRBV5-8 and TRBJ1-1; a weak D match, TRBD1 (6 bases). This CDR3 has 15 residues. The germline CDR1 and CDR2 sequences are SGHTS and YDEGEE. Trimming pared 4 bases from V and 1 base from J, leaving 14 bases between. The CDR3 sequence: CASSPPGGSNTEAFF. CDR3 bases: TGTGCCAGCAGCCCTCCGGGGGGCTCGAACACTGAAGCTTTCTTT.

V is TRBV5-1 and J is TRBJ2-1; D gene ambiguous. CDR3 length: 13 residues. The V end was cut by 0 bases, the J end by 8 bases, with 9 bases between. Germline-derived CDR1 and CDR2 are SGHRS and YFSETQ. This CDR3 is CASSLELRHEQFF. The CDR3 nucleotides read TGCGCCAGCAGCTTGGAACTACGCCATGAGCAGTTCTTC.